This T cell receptor beta chain was sequenced for a study of blood T cell repertoires in COVID-19. The wider study: The United States, Italy and Spain supplied acute and convalescent COVID-19 samples. T cells, B-cell-depleted T cells, or PBMCs provided the cDNA or gDNA that served as material.

Germline-derived CDR1 and CDR2 are LNHDA and SQIVND (reference sequence). Trimming removed 1 base from V and 10 bases from J; junction bases left unmatched: 6. CDR3 length equals 14 residues. Seattle patients were enrolled while actively infected and followed longitudinally. In this sample, this clone turned up once. The assay was immunoSEQ multiplex PCR, and TCRdb's table has in-frame clones only and misses some. Counted here are roughly 410,000 clones, around 89% occurring once; the ten biggest clones make up roughly 1.4%. The receptor comes from a woman aged 40-49 years with COVID-19, enrolled during active disease. The sample consisted of peripheral blood. J is TRBJ1-1 and V is TRBV19; TRBD1 agrees at 10 bases. This chain's CDR3 is CASSIGGQGSGAFF. In DNA form, the CDR3 reads TGTGCCAGTAGTATAGGGGGACAGGGGAGCGGAGCTTTCTTT. Full variable domain (missing parts from reference TRBV19 and TRBJ1-1): DGGITQSPKYLFRKEGQNVTLSCEQNLNHDAMYWYRQDPGQGLRLIYYSQIVNDFQKGDIAEGYSVSREKKESFPLTVTSAQKNPTAFYLCASSIGGQGSGAFFGQGTRLTVV.